One and the same sample provided the 11 T cell receptor beta chains below, sequenced in a study of blood T cell repertoires in COVID-19. Sequenced by immunoSEQ multiplex PCR; TCRdb stores in-frame clones only, minus some. The sample carries about 170,000 clones, about four fifths recorded once. The sample taken for sequencing was peripheral blood. The receptor source for this set is a man aged 40-49 years who had recovered from COVID-19.

J is TRBJ2-2 and V is TRBV7-2; 7 bases align to TRBD1. Trimming removed 6 bases from V and 0 bases from J; junction bases left unmatched: 4. Germline V CDR1 and CDR2: SGHTA, FQGNSA. This CDR3 spans 15 amino acids. The CDR3 coding sequence is TGTGCCAGCAGTCAGCAGGGGGCGAACACCGGGGAGCTGTTTTTT. Translation: CASSQQGANTGELFF.

This clone showed up just once. The rearrangement joins TRBV7-9 to TRBJ2-3; D might be TRBD2 (6 bases). CDR1 SEHNR and CDR2 FQNEAQ come from the germline V gene (reference sequence). Trimming removed 2 bases at V and 2 bases at J, with 8 bases between. The CDR3 is 14 residues long. CDR3 residues: CASSLTGVTDTQYF. The DNA for the CDR3 is TGTGCCAGCAGCTTAACGGGGGTCACAGATACGCAGTATTTT.

The chain employs TRBV2 and TRBJ1-1, with 10 bases fitting TRBD1. The CDR3 is 14 residues long. CDR1 is SNHLY, CDR2 FYNNEI, per germline. Germline trimming cut 9 bases from V and 3 bases from J; bases unmatched to any gene: 7. CDR3 sequence reads: CARILGTGDTEAFF. The CDR3 DNA sequence: TGTGCCAGAATCCTAGGGACAGGGGACACTGAAGCTTTCTTT.

The gene calls are TRBV4-2 and TRBJ2-7; D perhaps matches TRBD1 (5 bases). The germline CDR1 and CDR2 sequences are LGHNA and YNFKEQ. This CDR3 region has 14 residues. V was cut by 4 bases and J by 0 bases, with 10 bases left in between. The CDR3 DNA reads as TGTGCCAGCAGCCTCGACAGCCGCTCCTACGAGCAGTACTTC. Translating gives CASSLDSRSYEQYF.

The chain combines TRBV21-1 with TRBJ1-5; the table's D call of TRBD1 was not tested on the DNA. TRBV21-1 represents a pseudogene. This CDR3 comprises 16 residues. The CDR3 is CASSKVWQGHDQPQHF. In DNA form, the CDR3 reads TGTGCCAGCAGCAAAGTTTGGCAGGGCCATGATCAGCCCCAGCATTTT.

CDR3 loop: CATSRATGRLNTEAFF. DNA for the CDR3: TGTGCCACCAGCAGGGCGACAGGGCGCTTGAACACTGAAGCTTTCTTT. The J gene is TRBJ1-1, the V gene TRBV15, with 7 bases fitting TRBD1. The CDR3 is made up of 16 amino acids. V lost 3 bases and J lost 0; bases outside the gene matches: 7. The germline V gene has CDR1 LNHNV and CDR2 YYDKDF (reference sequence).

The chain employs TRBV6-2 or TRBV6-3 and TRBJ2-5; 11 bases fit TRBD2. Germline V gene sequence: CDR1 MNHEY, CDR2 SVGEGT. V lost 5 bases, J lost 4 bases, and 6 bases stayed unmatched. CDR3 size: 15 residues. CDR3 in DNA: TGTGCCAGCAGTAGACTAGCGGGAAGAACAGAGACCCAGTACTTC. Residues: CASSRLAGRTETQYF.

This sequence joins TRBV18 and TRBJ2-7; D perhaps matches TRBD2 (7 bases). Germline lookup yields CDR1 KGHSH and CDR2 LQKENI. The CDR3 has 13 amino acids. The ends were cut back, 2 bases at V and 7 bases at J, with 12 bases in the middle. The CDR3 DNA reads as TGTGCCAGCTCACCAGGGGGGGCGCGTGAGCAGTACTTC. Translated, it gives CASSPGGAREQYF.

This clone was picked up one time. The rearrangement uses TRBV27 and TRBJ2-2, with 7 bases matching TRBD1. CDR1 MNHEY and CDR2 SMNVEV come from the germline V gene (reference sequence). CDR3 size: 16 residues. V lost 5 bases, J lost 4 bases, and 10 bases stayed unmatched. CDR3 loop: CASSPPQGKGTGELFF. The CDR3 nucleotides are TGTGCCAGCAGTCCACCACAGGGGAAGGGCACCGGGGAGCTGTTTTTT.

The gene calls are TRBV24-1 and TRBJ2-5; maybe TRBD1 (5 bases). The CDR3 has 12 residues. Germline CDR1 and CDR2: KGHDR and SFDVKD. V lost 5 bases and J 5 bases, leaving 8 bases between the germline ends. This CDR3 reads CATSGGEETQYF. The CDR3 bases are TGTGCCACCAGTGGGGGCGAGGAGACCCAGTACTTC.

The chain carries TRBV6-5 and TRBJ2-2, with 8 bases lining up with TRBD2. Germline V CDR1 and CDR2: MNHEY, SVGAGI. The CDR3 is 14 amino acids. The V and J ends lost 8 bases and 5 bases, in that order; junction bases with no gene match: 7. CDR3 nucleotides: TGTGCCAGCCAAACCTCTAGCGGGACCGGGGAGCTGTTTTTT. Protein: CASQTSSGTGELFF.